Shown below are 13 T cell receptor beta chains from a single sample sequenced in a study of blood T cell repertoires in COVID-19. The table came from immunoSEQ multiplex PCR; TCRdb's copy has only in-frame clones and leaves some out. The sample has hundreds of thousands of clones, around 89% seen once. Sequenced sample: PBMCs or T cells enriched from blood (not recorded which). The source of these receptors is a woman in her 30s who had recovered from COVID-19.

The chain combines TRBV6-5 with TRBJ2-1, with 9 bases matching TRBD2. After removal of 4 bases from V and 7 bases from J, the junction contained 8 bases not matched to a gene. This CDR3 comprises 15 residues. Germline CDR1 MNHEY, CDR2 SVGAGI. CDR3 DNA sequence: TGTGCCAGCAGTTCTGGACTAAGCGGGAGGAATGAGCAGTTCTTC. It specifies CASSSGLSGRNEQFF.

The chain joins TRBV6-2 or TRBV6-3 to TRBJ1-1; D might be TRBD1 (6 bases). Germline CDR1 and CDR2: MNHEY and SVGEGT. V was cut by 5 bases and J by 4 bases, with 14 bases left in between. CDR3 length equals 14 residues. CDR3 residues: CASSQDRGTTEAFF. The CDR3 DNA follows: TGTGCCAGCAGTCAGGACAGAGGGACCACTGAAGCTTTCTTT.

The chain is built from TRBV4-3 and TRBJ1-2, with 10 bases fitting TRBD1. J gave up 7 bases and V 4 bases, and 9 bases lay outside the gene matches. The germline CDR1 and CDR2 sequences are LGHNA and YSLEER. CDR3 size: 15 residues. The CDR3 protein is CASSLVRDRGPGYTF. The DNA of the CDR3 is TGCGCCAGCAGCCTGGTCCGCGACAGGGGGCCTGGCTACACCTTC.

CDR3 protein: CASSYTGDGYGYTF. In DNA, the CDR3 is TGTGCCAGCAGTTATACAGGGGACGGCTATGGCTACACCTTC. The chain joins TRBV6-6 to TRBJ1-2; 7 bases match TRBD1. This CDR3 is built from 14 residues. CDR1 is MNHNY, CDR2 SVGAGI, per germline (reference sequence). The V segment lost 3 bases and the J segment 4 bases; nucleotides outside the gene matches: 5.

The rearrangement links TRBV6-1 to TRBJ1-1, with D hard to call. Germline CDR1 is MNHNS and CDR2 is SASEGT. V was shortened by 1 base and J by 0 bases, with 9 bases between the two germline ends. This CDR3 comprises 15 residues. The chain's CDR3 is CASSEDSMLNTEAFF. Written as DNA, the CDR3 is TGTGCCAGCAGTGAAGACAGTATGCTGAACACTGAAGCTTTCTTT.

The chain employs TRBV4-1 and TRBJ2-4; 12 bases line up with TRBD2. V lost 4 bases and J lost 5; bases outside the gene matches: 3. The CDR3 consists of 15 residues. Germline V CDR1 and CDR2: MGHRA, YSYEKL. The CDR3 loop reads CASSRTSGIENIQYF. CDR3 DNA: TGCGCCAGCAGCCGGACTAGCGGGATAGAAAACATTCAGTACTTC.

The chain joins TRBV5-1 to TRBJ1-1; 10 bases match TRBD1. The CDR3 is 15 residues long. Trimming at V came to 4 bases and at J to 3 bases, leaving 6 bases not matched to a gene. Looked up from germline, CDR1 is SGHRS and CDR2 is YFSETQ. CDR3 loop: CASSEGQGPHTEAFF. For the CDR3, the DNA is TGCGCCAGCAGCGAGGGACAGGGGCCCCACACTGAAGCTTTCTTT.

J is TRBJ1-1 and V is TRBV30; no clear D gene. Trimming removed 0 bases from V and 4 bases from J, with 15 bases in between. There are 15 residues in the CDR3. Germline assignment: CDR1 GTSNPN and CDR2 SVGIG (reference sequence). The CDR3 loop reads CAWSVLRRLGTEAFF. The CDR3 nucleotides are TGTGCCTGGAGTGTACTCCGGAGGCTGGGCACTGAAGCTTTCTTT.

The chain couples TRBV6-2 or TRBV6-3 to TRBJ2-7; 7 bases map to TRBD2. The germline gives CDR1 MNHEY, CDR2 SVGEGT. With 4 bases clipped from V and 3 bases from J, the junction kept 0 bases outside the gene matches. The CDR3 spans 12 residues. The CDR3 here is CASSWGGYEQYF. The CDR3 coding sequence is TGTGCCAGCAGTTGGGGGGGCTACGAGCAGTACTTC.

This clone was seen only a few times. CDR3 protein: CASRREGRADEQFF. The CDR3 bases are TGTGCCAGTAGGCGGGAGGGCCGGGCGGATGAGCAGTTCTTC. This chain links TRBV19 with TRBJ2-1; 9 nucleotides align to TRBD2. The CDR3 is made up of 14 amino acids. Per germline, CDR1 LNHDA and CDR2 SQIVND (reference sequence). V was pared by 6 bases and J by 8 bases, with 8 bases of the junction left unmatched.

The chain combines TRBV2 with TRBJ1-6; D is unresolved. CDR3 length: 14 amino acids. Germline CDR1 reads SNHLY; CDR2 reads FYNNEI. Trimming pared 6 bases from V and 9 bases from J, leaving 15 bases between. This CDR3 reads CASREFSKASPLHF. The CDR3 coding sequence is TGTGCCAGCAGGGAATTTAGCAAGGCTTCACCCCTCCACTTT. Using reference TRBV2 and TRBJ1-6 for the parts outside the CDR3, the full variable domain is EPEVTQTPSHQVTQMGQEVILRCVPISNHLYFYWYRQILGQKVEFLVSFYNNEISEKSEIFDDQFSVERPDGSNFTLKIRSTKLEDSAMYFCASREFSKASPLHFGNGTRLTVT.

V is TRBV27 and J is TRBJ2-7, with 10 bases identical to TRBD2. V dropped 6 bases and J dropped 1; count of bases not matched to a gene: 3. This CDR3 contains 14 residues. Germline CDR1 reads MNHEY; CDR2 reads SMNVEV (reference sequence). The CDR3 region is CASSGTSDSYEQYF. In DNA form, the CDR3 reads TGTGCCAGCAGCGGGACTAGCGATTCCTACGAGCAGTACTTC.

The CDR3 bases are TGTGCCAGCAGCTTACTGGCGGGACTTATGAACACTGAAGCTTTCTTT. Its translation is CASSLLAGLMNTEAFF. The chain uses TRBV5-8 and TRBJ1-1, with D perhaps TRBD1 (5 bases). Germline V CDR1 and CDR2: SGHTS, YDEGEE. This CDR3 region has 16 residues. With 2 bases removed from V and 0 bases from J, the gap between germline ends came to 14 bases.